This entry lists 7 T cell receptor beta chains sequenced from one sample in a study of blood T cell repertoires in COVID-19. Sequencing used immunoSEQ multiplex PCR; TCRdb keeps in-frame clones, though not all of them. The repertoire has roughly 330,000 clones, 65% to 90% of them found once; the top ten carry around 9.3%. The source material was PBMCs or T cells enriched from blood (not recorded which). Receptor source: a woman in her late teens or twenties who had recovered from COVID-19.

Notes on this clone: The same CDR3 arises from other DNA sequences in this sample as well. The chain couples TRBV18 to TRBJ1-2; 8 nucleotides agree with TRBD1. The CDR3 has 13 amino acids. V lost 3 bases and J lost 3; bases outside the gene matches: 0. Germline V lookup: CDR1 KGHSH, CDR2 LQKENI. The CDR3 bases are TGTGCCAGCTCACCGGACAGGGACTATGGCTACACCTTC. Translating it yields CASSPDRDYGYTF. The variable domain in full, with the rest retrieved from reference TRBV18 and TRBJ1-2, is NAGVMQNPRHLVRRRGQEARLRCSPMKGHSHVYWYRQLPEEGLKFMVYLQKENIIDESGMPKERFSAEFPKEGPSILRIQQVVRGDSAAYFCASSPDRDYGYTFGSGTRLTVV.

This clone was seen only once. The gene calls are TRBV12-2 and TRBJ1-1. TRBV12-2 constitutes a pseudogene. The CDR3 is 18 amino acids. CDR3 DNA sequence: TGTGCAAGTCGCTTAGGTAGGGCCGACGGCGGGTTGAACACTGAAGCTTTCTTT. This gives the protein CASRLGRADGGLNTEAFF.

The V call is TRBV18, the J call TRBJ1-5, with 7 bases identical to TRBD1. V shed 3 bases and J 4 bases; nucleotides not matched to a gene: 3. Germline assignment: CDR1 KGHSH and CDR2 LQKENI. CDR3 length: 14 amino acids. The CDR3 bases are TGTGCCAGCTCACCGGACAGGCTAAATCAGCCCCAGCATTTT. This encodes CASSPDRLNQPQHF.

The CDR3 DNA reads as TGTGCCAGCAGGACATACACTGAAGCTTTCTTT. This translates into CASRTYTEAFF. This sequence joins TRBV27 and TRBJ1-1; D gene unclear. The germline gives CDR1 MNHEY, CDR2 SMNVEV (reference sequence). V was shortened by 6 bases and J by 3 bases, with 5 bases between the two germline ends. CDR3 length: 11 residues.

On this clone itself: Just one base apart from a much larger clone, this may be a read error. V usage is TRBV2 and J usage is TRBJ2-7; 8 bases map to TRBD1. The germline gives CDR1 SNHLY, CDR2 FYNNEI. The CDR3 is 13 amino acids. V was pared by 5 bases and J by 3 bases, with 3 bases of the junction left unmatched. The CDR3 DNA reads TGTGCCAGCAGTTTTGGACAGGGCTACGAGCAGTACTTC. Amino acids: CASSFGQGYEQYF.

This clone was detected only once. The chain is built from TRBV5-1 and TRBJ2-7; 8 nucleotides align to TRBD1. Germline values: CDR1 SGHRS, CDR2 YFSETQ. The CDR3 runs to 14 residues. Trimming took 4 bases from V and 2 from J; bases not matched to a gene: 5. CDR3 sequence: CASSALQGAYEQYF. In DNA form, the CDR3 reads TGCGCCAGCAGCGCCTTACAGGGGGCCTACGAGCAGTACTTC.

The J gene is TRBJ2-3, the V gene TRBV29-1, with a possible D match to TRBD1 (5 bases). Germline V gene sequence: CDR1 SQVTM, CDR2 ANQGSEA. The V end was cut by 4 bases, the J end by 14 bases, with 16 bases between. The CDR3 covers 11 residues. CDR3 coding DNA: TGCAGCGTTGTCAGGGCGCCGATAAGGTATTTT. Translation gives CSVVRAPIRYF.